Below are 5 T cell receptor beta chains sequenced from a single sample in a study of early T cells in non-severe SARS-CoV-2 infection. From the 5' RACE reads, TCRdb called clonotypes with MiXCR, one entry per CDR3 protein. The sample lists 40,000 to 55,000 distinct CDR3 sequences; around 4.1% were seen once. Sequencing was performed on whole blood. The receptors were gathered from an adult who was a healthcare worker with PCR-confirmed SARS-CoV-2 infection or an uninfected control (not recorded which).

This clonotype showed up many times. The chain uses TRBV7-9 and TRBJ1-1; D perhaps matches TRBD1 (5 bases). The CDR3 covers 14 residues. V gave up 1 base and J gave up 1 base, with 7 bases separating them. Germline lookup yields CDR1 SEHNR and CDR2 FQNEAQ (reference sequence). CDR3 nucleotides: TGTGCCAGCAGCTTAGATGGGGGGAACACTGAAGCTTTCTTT. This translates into CASSLDGGNTEAFF.

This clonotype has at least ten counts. For the CDR3, the DNA is TGTGCCAGCAGTTTATCGGTGGCAGGGGCTGGAAACACCATATATTTT. Its translation: CASSLSVAGAGNTIYF. V usage is TRBV12-3 or TRBV12-4 and J usage is TRBJ1-3; perhaps TRBD1 as D (6 bases). The germline V and J ends were trimmed by 2 bases and 2 bases, with 13 bases remaining between them. The CDR3 totals 16 residues.

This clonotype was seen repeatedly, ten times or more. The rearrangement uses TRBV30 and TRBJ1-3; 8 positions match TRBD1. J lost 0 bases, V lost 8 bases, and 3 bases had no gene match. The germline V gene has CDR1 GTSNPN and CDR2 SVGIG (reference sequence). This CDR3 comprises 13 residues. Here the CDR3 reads CAGQGDSGNTIYF. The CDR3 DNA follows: TGTGCCGGACAGGGAGACTCTGGAAACACCATATATTTT.

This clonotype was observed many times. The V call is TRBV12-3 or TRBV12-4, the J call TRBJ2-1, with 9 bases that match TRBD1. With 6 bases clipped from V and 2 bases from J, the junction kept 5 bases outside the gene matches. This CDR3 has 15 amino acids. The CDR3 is CASSPGTGPYNEQFF. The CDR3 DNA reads TGTGCCAGCAGCCCCGGGACAGGGCCCTACAATGAGCAGTTCTTC.

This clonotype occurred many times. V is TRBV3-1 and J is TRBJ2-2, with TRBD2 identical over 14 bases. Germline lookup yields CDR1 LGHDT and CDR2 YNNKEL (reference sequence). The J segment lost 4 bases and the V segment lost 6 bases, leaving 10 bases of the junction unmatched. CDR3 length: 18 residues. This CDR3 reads CASSQRTSGRTGTGELFF. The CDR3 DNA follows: TGTGCCAGCAGTCAAAGGACTAGCGGGAGGACGGGCACCGGGGAGCTGTTTTTT.